The present T cell receptor beta chain was sequenced within a study of shared clonotypes between healthy human individuals. On this clone: Since a much larger clone is just one base distant, this may be a read error.

TCRdb keeps only in-frame clones here, not all; method: immunoSEQ multiplex PCR. The sample holds about 1 million clones, roughly 74% seen once. With 1 base removed from V and 4 bases from J, the gap between germline ends came to 11 bases. The CDR3 covers 14 residues. CDR1 and CDR2 (germline): SGHNT, YENEEA. The source of this sequence is a young man in good health. Some clones in this sample may be carry-over from other donors' samples. Material for sequencing was memory CD4+ T cells from PBMCs. Subset denoted: CD45RA-negative fraction. The chain recombines TRBV11-3 with TRBJ2-7; D remains ambiguous. The CDR3 nucleotides read TGTGCCAGCAGCTTAGGTAGACCCGCTTACGAGCAGTACTTC. Protein sequence: CASSLGRPAYEQYF.